This record covers a single TCR beta chain. Its specificity is unknown. Trimming cost V 1 base and J 0 bases, with 7 bases left between them. This CDR3 is 15 amino acids long. Looked up from germline, CDR1 is LNHDA and CDR2 is SQIVND (reference sequence). The data were taken from a study of vaccination and CD4 T cells after COVID-19. General study points: Going from 21 to 38, median SARS-CoV-2-reactive clonotypes did not rise significantly.

Treatment indicated: roughly 11-day PBMC culture with coronavirus spike peptide pools or control peptides (ViraFEST assay). With the Oncomine TCR Beta short-read assay, DNA from cultured CD4+ T cells was sequenced. From the PCR reads, TCRdb called clonotypes with MiXCR, one entry per CDR3 protein. The sample has roughly 10,000 distinct CDR3 sequences, roughly three fifths seen once. The clonotype comes from a human donor who had recovered from COVID-19. The sample consisted of CD4+ T cells from blood, cultured in vitro. The chain combines TRBV19 with TRBJ1-5; TRBD1 is a possible D gene (6 bases). CDR3 sequence (DNA): TGTGCCAGTAGTATAGGACAGGCTAGCAATCAGCCCCAGCATTTT. It yields the protein CASSIGQASNQPQHF.